A selection of T cell receptor beta chains follows, all from one sample in a study of blood T cell repertoires in COVID-19. Sequencing was performed with immunoSEQ multiplex PCR; in TCRdb, only in-frame clones are kept and a portion is missing. The sample contains around 100,000 clones, about 84% of which appear only once. Sequencing was performed on peripheral blood. The receptors here all came from a human donor in a cohort sampled during active COVID-19. The CDR3 runs from the conserved cysteine through the conserved F or W. The D gene is left open where the match is weak. Clone size, where shown, is once, few, many, or a class for clones that have expanded.

D gene,J gene,V gene,clone size,CDR3 DNA,CDR3 protein
TRBD1,TRBJ1-1,TRBV15,NA,TGTGCCACCAGCGGTAAACCGACAGGGTACACTGAAGCTTTCTTT,CATSGKPTGYTEAFF
TRBD1,TRBJ2-7,TRBV5-1,NA,TGCGCCAGCAGCTCAGGACAGGGCGACTACGAGCAGTACTTC,CASSSGQGDYEQYF
NA,TRBJ1-5,TRBV21-1,NA,TGTGCCAGCAGCAAAGGGAAACGGGACAGGTACTATTATAGCAATCAGCCCCAGCATTTT,CASSKGKRDRYYYSNQPQHF
TRBD2,TRBJ2-2,TRBV2,NA,TGTGCCAGCAGTCGGACTAGCGGGAGTCCCACCGGGGAGCTGTTTTTT,CASSRTSGSPTGELFF
TRBD2,TRBJ2-7,TRBV4-2,few,TGTGCCAGCAGCCCCCGAGGACTAGGTTCCTACGAGCAGTACTTC,CASSPRGLGSYEQYF
TRBD1,TRBJ2-7,TRBV29-1,NA,TGCAGCGTTGAGCGGGGACAGGGCCACTACGAGCAGTACTTC,CSVERGQGHYEQYF
NA,TRBJ2-1,TRBV6-1,NA,TGTGCCAGCAGTGAGTCGTGGGGAGCGTCTTACAATGAGCAGTTCTTC,CASSESWGASYNEQFF
NA,TRBJ1-6,TRBV6-5,NA,TGTGCCAGCAGCTTCGGACAACTGAACTCACCCCTCCACTTT,CASSFGQLNSPLHF
NA,TRBJ2-2,TRBV20-1,NA,TGCAGTGCTACCCGTACCGGGGAGCTGTTTTTT,CSATRTGELFF
TRBD2,TRBJ2-7,TRBV7-9,once,TGTGCCAGCAGCTTAGCGCTCTTGCGGGAGGTCTCCTACGAGCAGTACTTC,CASSLALLREVSYEQYF
NA,TRBJ1-1,TRBV12-3/TRBV12-4,NA,TGTGCCAGCATAAAACAGGGTCGGGGTGAAGCTTTCTTT,CASIKQGRGEAFF
NA,TRBJ1-6,TRBV19,NA,TGTGCCAGTAGTATTGCTTTCGGTAATTCACCCCTCCACTTT,CASSIAFGNSPLHF
NA,TRBJ2-2,TRBV4-1,NA,TGCGCCAGCAGCCAAGCCCAGGGACTGCCGGGGGGGGAGCTGTTTTTT,CASSQAQGLPGGELFF
TRBD2,TRBJ2-3,TRBV18,few,TGTGCCAGCTCACCAGGCGGGAGGACAGATACGCAGTATTTT,CASSPGGRTDTQYF
NA,TRBJ2-7,TRBV6-5,NA,TGTGCCAGCCGAGACTACGAGCAGTACTTC,CASRDYEQYF
NA,TRBJ2-2,TRBV7-9,NA,TGTGCCAGCAGCTTAGCGGAGGGAGGTACCGGGGAGCTGTTTTTT,CASSLAEGGTGELFF
NA,TRBJ1-1,TRBV12-3/TRBV12-4,NA,TGTGCCAGCAGTGTTCAGATCTACACTGAAGCTTTCTTT,CASSVQIYTEAFF
TRBD1,TRBJ1-2,TRBV7-8,NA,TGTGCCAGCAGCTCCATGGACAGGGAGGGCTATGGCTACACCTTC,CASSSMDREGYGYTF
TRBD2,TRBJ2-1,TRBV11-2,NA,TGTGCCAGCAGACTAGCGGGAGTGAGCTCCTACAATGAGCAGTTCTTC,CASRLAGVSSYNEQFF
TRBD1,TRBJ2-7,TRBV19,NA,TGTGCCAGTAGTACCCAGGGGGCCCACGAGCAGTACTTC,CASSTQGAHEQYF
TRBD1,TRBJ2-7,TRBV6-5,many,TGTGCCAGCAGTTACGCTCACAGGGGCTACGAGCAGTACTTC,CASSYAHRGYEQYF
TRBD1,TRBJ2-7,TRBV6-5,NA,TGTGCCAGCAGCCCAGGGGGCAGCTCCTACGAGCAGTACTTC,CASSPGGSSYEQYF
NA,TRBJ2-3,TRBV7-2,NA,TGTGCCAGCAGCTTAGTCGGTGTCGGAGATACGCAGTATTTT,CASSLVGVGDTQYF
NA,TRBJ2-1,TRBV19,NA,TGTGCCAGTAGTATAGATCTGGGCCCACCCTACAATGAGCAGTTCTTC,CASSIDLGPPYNEQFF
TRBD1,TRBJ2-7,TRBV19,NA,TGTGCCAGTAGTGAAGAACAGGGGGCAGGAGAGCAGTACTTC,CASSEEQGAGEQYF
TRBD1,TRBJ2-5,TRBV6-8,few,TGTGCCAGCAGTTGGGTTAAACAGGGGGCTCAAGAGACCCAGTACTTC,CASSWVKQGAQETQYF
TRBD2,TRBJ2-7,TRBV28,NA,TGTGCCAGCAGTCCGACAGCGGGCGGGGGACCTTACGAGCAGTACTTC,CASSPTAGGGPYEQYF
TRBD2,TRBJ2-2,TRBV10-2,few,TGCGCCAGCACTGGACTAGCGGGAGGGTTCACCGGGGAGCTGTTTTTT,CASTGLAGGFTGELFF
TRBD2,TRBJ2-3,TRBV5-1,NA,TGCGCCAGCAGCTTGGCGCGGGGGGCGGGCACAGATACGCAGTATTTT,CASSLARGAGTDTQYF
NA,TRBJ2-3,TRBV5-1,NA,TGCGCCAGCAGCTTATCTAGCTCAGATACGCAGTATTTT,CASSLSSSDTQYF
NA,TRBJ2-1,TRBV19,NA,TGTGCCAGTAGTATTAAGGAGGGACTCTACAATGAGCAGTTCTTC,CASSIKEGLYNEQFF
TRBD1,TRBJ2-1,TRBV18,NA,TGTGCCAGCTCGCGACAGGGGAGGAGTGAGCAGTTCTTC,CASSRQGRSEQFF
NA,TRBJ1-1,TRBV6-5,NA,TGTGCCAGCAGAAACCCGGGAGCTGAAGCTTTCTTT,CASRNPGAEAFF
TRBD1,TRBJ1-5,TRBV6-2/TRBV6-3,NA,TGTGCCAGCAGTTACTCCCCGACAGGGCGGCGCAATCAGCCCCAGCATTTT,CASSYSPTGRRNQPQHF
NA,TRBJ2-3,TRBV5-4,NA,TGTGCCAGCAGATCTGGGACTCACACAGATACGCAGTATTTT,CASRSGTHTDTQYF
NA,TRBJ1-5,TRBV2,NA,TGTGCCAGCAGGGAGACAGCCAATCAGCCCCAGCATTTT,CASRETANQPQHF
NA,TRBJ2-4,TRBV20-1,NA,TGCAGTGCTAGAATACAGAACATTCAGTACTTC,CSARIQNIQYF
NA,TRBJ1-2,TRBV10-3,NA,TGTGCCATCAGCCCCGCCGGCGGAGCTTTAGAAAAAGGCTACACCTTC,CAISPAGGALEKGYTF
TRBD1,TRBJ2-6,TRBV6-5,NA,TGTGCCAGCAGTTCGACAGGGGCTGGGGCCAACGTCCTGACTTTC,CASSSTGAGANVLTF
NA,TRBJ2-1,TRBV19,NA,TGTGCCAGTAGTCCCTATACAGGGCCCTCCTACAATGAGCAGTTCTTC,CASSPYTGPSYNEQFF
TRBD2,TRBJ2-5,TRBV3-1/TRBV3-2,NA,TGTGCCAGCAGCCGTGATCGGCTAGCGGGAGGGGTGGAGACCCAGTACTTC,CASSRDRLAGGVETQYF
TRBD1,TRBJ2-5,TRBV2,NA,TGTGCCAGCAGTGGGACAGGGAAGATCCAGTACTTC,CASSGTGKIQYF
TRBD1,TRBJ2-7,TRBV5-1,once,TGCGCCAGCAGCACTACCGGGACAGGTCCCTACGAGCAGTACTTC,CASSTTGTGPYEQYF
TRBD1,TRBJ1-4,TRBV7-2,NA,TGTGCCAGCAGTCCCCCCCAACCGGGACAGGGGGATGAAAAACTGTTTTTT,CASSPPQPGQGDEKLFF
TRBD1,TRBJ1-5,TRBV6-5,NA,TGTGCCACCAAGACAGGGGGCGCGGGCAATCAGCCCCAGCATTTT,CATKTGGAGNQPQHF
NA,TRBJ1-5,TRBV6-2/TRBV6-3,NA,TGTGCCAGCAGTTATCTAAGTTCCAATCAGCCCCAGCATTTT,CASSYLSSNQPQHF
NA,TRBJ1-2,TRBV27,NA,TGTGCCAGCAGTTTAAGGCCGCAGGGAGGGAACTATGGCTACACCTTC,CASSLRPQGGNYGYTF
NA,TRBJ1-5,TRBV27,NA,TGTGCCAGCAGTTTCTCGAGGGTGCATAGCAATCAGCCCCAGCATTTT,CASSFSRVHSNQPQHF
TRBD1,TRBJ1-1,TRBV20-1,NA,TGCAGTGCTAGTGCGAGGGGGCGAGGCACTGAAGCTTTCTTT,CSASARGRGTEAFF
TRBD1,TRBJ1-1,TRBV7-9,NA,TGTGCCAGCAGCTCACCCGCGACAGGGGGCTTAATGGGCACTGAAGCTTTCTTT,CASSSPATGGLMGTEAFF
TRBD1,TRBJ2-5,TRBV7-9,once,TGTGCCAGCAGCGGGGGACAGGGAGGCGACCAAGAGACCCAGTACTTC,CASSGGQGGDQETQYF
NA,TRBJ1-2,TRBV28,NA,TGTGCCAGCAGCCGACTCGGTGGCTACACCTTC,CASSRLGGYTF
NA,TRBJ2-2,TRBV28,once,TGTGCCAGCAGCCGCGGGACGACTCCAGGGGAGCTGTTTTTT,CASSRGTTPGELFF
NA,TRBJ2-1,TRBV28,NA,TGTGCCAGCAGCCCCGGGGGGCTCTACAATGAGCAGTTCTTC,CASSPGGLYNEQFF
NA,TRBJ2-1,TRBV5-1,NA,TGCGCCAGCAGGCGCTTGGACAGTTCCCACAATGAGCAGTTCTTC,CASRRLDSSHNEQFF